This T cell receptor (beta chain) comes out of a study of blood T cell repertoires in COVID-19. Source study methods: It was from reference gene primer amplification that nucleated cell counts were estimated. Measured with immunoSEQ multiplex PCR; TCRdb has only the in-frame clones, and not every one. That table is the source of V, J and clone size, and D and trimming were worked out from the DNA. The profile shows fewer than 40,000 clones, 75% to 85% of them singletons. Losses at the gene ends were 6 bases for V and 11 bases for J; bases not matched to a gene: 9. Germline lookup yields CDR1 MNHEY and CDR2 SMNVEV (reference sequence). The CDR3 length is 13 residues.

The J gene is TRBJ1-1, the V gene TRBV27; 10 positions agree with TRBD1. Sequenced: peripheral blood. The receptor's source is a man aged 65-85 years with acute or convalescent COVID-19. The CDR3 coding sequence is TGTGCCAGCAGACCGACAGGGGGCGGGAGTGCTTTCTTT. This encodes CASRPTGGGSAFF.